Sequencing of this T cell receptor beta chain was carried out in a study of identical twins. Study-wide points: Out-of-frame alpha sequences shared by twins were enriched for low generation probability.

In the case of this clonotype: As yet, its antigen is unknown.

Template switching added a universal primer site; cDNA carried unique molecular identifiers. MiXCR, applied by TCRdb to the 5' RACE reads, yields one record per CDR3 protein. The table has around 500,000 distinct CDR3 sequences, 13% to 15% seen once. These data were also filed under a second study, of yellow fever vaccine responses in identical twins.

The source material was CD4+ T cells sorted from blood. The source is a woman aged 18 to 35 in good health.

As DNA, the CDR3 is TGTGCCATCAGAGATTTCGCGGACGAGCAGTACTTC. Translated: CAIRDFADEQYF. The rearrangement uses TRBV10-3 and TRBJ2-7; D gene unclear. CDR3 length: 12 residues. Trimming shortened V by 6 bases and J by 5 bases, and 11 bases separated the two germline ends. The germline V gene has CDR1 ENHRY and CDR2 SYGVKD.